The text below deals with one T cell receptor (beta chain). Its antigen is not identified. For TCR, cDNA came from 5'RACE template switching, which added a universal primer site and UMIs. TCRdb re-derived calls from the 5' RACE reads in MiXCR, one entry per CDR3 protein. The data hold approximately 300,000 distinct CDR3 sequences, with roughly 10% observed a single time. The sample originates from a study of T cells after yellow fever vaccination. The wider study: Those fractions that held only low numbers of cells were prepared using the SMART-Seq v4 Ultra Low Input RNA kit. Overall study findings and caveats: Reappearing after the booster were most of the clones from primary vaccination (roughly 95% CD4, 88% CD8). When the response was secondary, it was weaker but reached its peak faster, day 5 versus 15.

The CDR3 consists of 14 residues. The ends lost 10 bases at V and 6 bases at J; junction bases unmatched: 6. The chain is built from TRBV12-3 or TRBV12-4 and TRBJ2-3; 14 bases fit TRBD2. The sequence derives from a man aged 18 to 29 who received the YFV17D yellow fever vaccine. The sample in question was CD4+ T cells sorted from PBMCs, obtained 45 days after the yellow fever booster vaccination. The DNA for the CDR3 is TGTGCCACCCGACTAGCGGGGGGGCCGGATACGCAGTATTTT. This encodes CATRLAGGPDTQYF.